This T cell receptor (beta chain) derives from a study of cytomegalovirus exposure and HLA in healthy donors. Findings of the study overall: In a later analysis, a missense DCLRE1C variant was linked to TCR beta V- and J-gene trimming. Under in vitro conditions, three CMV-associated chains were confirmed as specific for CMV antigens. TCR beta sequences reportedly predicted most subjects' HLA-A and HLA-B alleles accurately.

The CDR3 has 17 amino acids. With 5 bases removed from V and 1 base from J, the gap between germline ends came to 20 bases. In germline, CDR1 is SGHTA, CDR2 FQGNSA. Primers for the PCR totalled 60 Vbeta and 13 Jbeta. Method: immunoSEQ multiplex PCR; TCRdb's copy keeps in-frame clones and lacks some. The data show 170,000 or so clones, 60% to 85% seen once. A remark on this clone: The antigen is undetermined.

This sequence was found in a man in his forties in good health and CMV-seronegative. Specimen: PBMCs. The chain uses TRBV7-2 and TRBJ1-1; possibly TRBD1 for D (5 bases). In DNA, the CDR3 is TGTGCCAGCAGCCCCGAAGCGGGCCTGAGGGGGAACACTGAAGCTTTCTTT. Amino acid sequence: CASSPEAGLRGNTEAFF.